This paragraph reports one T cell receptor beta chain. Its specific antigen is unknown. No base quality information exists; no much larger clone differs at one position. Clipping removes 4 bases from V and 5 bases from J, with 12 as the unmatched junction base count. The germline V gene specifies LGHNA as CDR1 and YSLEER as CDR2. The CDR3, cysteine through phenylalanine, is 17 amino acids long. Only the CDR3 region is kept as DNA, spanning 51 bases read in frame from base 1. Samples from volunteer blood donors who had recovered from COVID-19 were contributed by a second Seattle source. Whole blood was collected in K2EDTA tubes by collaborating institutions according to the institutions' own protocols. For TCRbeta analysis, collaborators shipped samples in one of three forms: frozen whole blood, isolated PBMCs, or DNA extracted from either of those sample types. TCRbeta CDR3 regions were amplified from genomic DNA using the immunoSEQ Assay, a bias-controlled multiplex PCR. The paper's data handling went like this. Within the assay, amplification of reference gene primers was used to estimate how many nucleated cells each sample contained. To quantify the absolute abundance of each unique TCRbeta CDR3 rearrangement, sequence reads were collapsed and filtered. For each sample, productive Simpson clonality was calculated as the square root of Simpson's diversity index across productive rearrangements. TCRdb took over this immuneACCESS table, retaining in-frame rearrangements with V and J assigned. Such tables are incomplete; in checked studies, under half of the missing clones stem from an unresolved V gene, and the remainder is unexplained. D and trimming come from the DNA, and the V and J calls and clone size come from that table. The sample table shows under 300,000 clones, and 88% are seen once. The ten largest clonotypes hold approximately 2.1% of the sample.

This specimen belongs to a study of blood T cell repertoires in COVID-19 (dated by TCRdb to the early 2020s). Background for the entire study: The collaborator samples originated in the United States, Italy and Spain and spanned the acute and convalescent phases of COVID-19. A freely available public database, intended as a resource for researchers studying the immune response to SARS-CoV-2, is where the repertoires were released. The sample metadata nearly always contained a de-identified subject ID, COVID-19 status, age in years and sex. The prospective study material was composed of cDNA or gDNA derived from T cells, B-cell-depleted T cells, or PBMCs. HLA class I and class II types, where available, came from metadata supplied by the sample provider rather than from assay-based typing. Samples came from the ongoing ImmuneRACE study (first 160 participants) plus 1,254 subjects from 6 global collaborators. The dataset comprised deeply sampled blood TCRbeta repertoires from subjects exposed to, actively infected with, or recovered from COVID-19.

Here is what the overall study found, with its caveats: Clinical and demographic metadata were provided uncurated, with the amount varying by source and participant.

The origin of this receptor is a woman aged 40 to 50 who had recovered from COVID-19. The rearranged chain carries TRBV4-3 and TRBJ2-2; TRBD2 matches 8 bases in the middle. The sequencing sample was made of peripheral blood. The DNA sequence is as follows: TGCGCCAGCAGCCCCTCCGCGCGGGGGGACCTTACCGGGGAGCTGTTTTTT. Translation gives CASSPSARGDLTGELFF.